The 9 T cell receptor beta chains in this list originate from one sample, sequenced in a study of blood T cell repertoires in COVID-19. The table came from immunoSEQ multiplex PCR; TCRdb's copy has only in-frame clones and leaves some out. The sample comprises roughly 33,000 clones, more than 90% of which are singletons, and more than 9.5% rests with the top ten. The specimen sequenced was peripheral blood. The source of these receptors is a human donor in a cohort sampled during active COVID-19.

The CDR3 DNA sequence: TGTGCCACCAGTGAACCAGGACAGGGTCCAGGGGACGGCTACACCTTC. It translates to CATSEPGQGPGDGYTF. The rearrangement uses TRBV24-1 and TRBJ1-2, with 8 bases matching TRBD1. CDR1 and CDR2 from the germline V gene are KGHDR and SFDVKD. With 4 bases clipped from V and 8 bases from J, the junction kept 14 bases outside the gene matches. The CDR3 sequence is 16 residues long.

The CDR3 sequence is CASHPSGSTDTQYF. The CDR3 nucleotides read TGTGCCAGCCACCCTAGCGGGAGCACAGATACGCAGTATTTT. This sequence joins TRBV28 and TRBJ2-3, with TRBD2 identical over 8 bases. CDR1 is MDHEN, CDR2 SYDVKM, per germline. The ends lost 8 bases at V and 0 bases at J; junction bases unmatched: 4. This CDR3 region has 14 residues. The entire variable domain, with the rest obtained from reference TRBV28 and TRBJ2-3, is as follows: DVKVTQSSRYLVKRTGEKVFLECVQDMDHENMFWYRQDPGLGLRLIYFSYDVKMKEKGDIPEGYSVSREKKERFSLILESASTNQTSMYLCASHPSGSTDTQYFGPGTRLTVL.

The chain joins TRBV6-2 or TRBV6-3 to TRBJ1-5; no firm D call. CDR1 is MNHEY and CDR2 is SVGEGT in the germline V gene. The CDR3 is 14 residues long. V was trimmed by 1 base and J by 0 bases, leaving 4 bases between them. Here the CDR3 reads CASSYWPSNQPQHF. CDR3 coding DNA: TGTGCCAGCAGTTACTGGCCTAGCAATCAGCCCCAGCATTTT.

The genes are TRBV12-3 or TRBV12-4 and TRBJ1-2; weak D call: TRBD1 (5 bases). The V end was cut by 8 bases, the J end by 6 bases, with 13 bases between. CDR3 length: 12 residues. The CDR3 nucleotides are TGTGCCAGCGGATGGGGGGGTAATGGCTACACCTTC. Its translation: CASGWGGNGYTF.

This chain links TRBV12-3 or TRBV12-4 with TRBJ1-1, with a tentative D call TRBD1 (5 bases). V lost 5 bases, J lost 1 base, and 8 bases lay in between. This CDR3 spans 13 amino acids. The CDR3 bases are TGTGCCAGCAGTCGGACAAGGAACACTGAAGCTTTCTTT. Its protein is CASSRTRNTEAFF.

This clone has just a few counts. This chain links TRBV27 with TRBJ2-7; 9 bases map to TRBD2. V was clipped by 5 bases and J by 3 bases; unmatched bases: 14. Germline-derived CDR1 and CDR2 are MNHEY and SMNVEV (reference sequence). The CDR3 covers 17 residues. The CDR3, as DNA: TGTGCCAGCAGTCGACGCCCCTCTTCTAGCGGGATCTACGAGCAGTACTTC. This sequence encodes CASSRRPSSSGIYEQYF.

The chain is built from TRBV5-1 and TRBJ1-1, with D hard to call. Per the germline V gene, CDR1 is SGHRS and CDR2 is YFSETQ. The CDR3 is 13 residues long. With 2 bases removed from V and 3 bases from J, the gap between germline ends came to 8 bases. As DNA, the CDR3 is TGCGCCAGCAGCTTACAGAAGTACACTGAAGCTTTCTTT. It is translated as CASSLQKYTEAFF. The complete variable domain, with remaining parts taken from reference TRBV5-1 and TRBJ1-1, reads KAGVTQTPRYLIKTRGQQVTLSCSPISGHRSVSWYQQTPGQGLQFLFEYFSETQRNKGNFPGRFSGRQFSNSRSEMNVSTLELGDSALYLCASSLQKYTEAFFGQGTRLTVV.

V usage is TRBV27 and J usage is TRBJ2-3; D not certain. The CDR3 is 15 amino acids. The germline V and J ends were trimmed by 4 bases and 0 bases, with 11 bases remaining between them. The germline CDR1 and CDR2 sequences are MNHEY and SMNVEV (reference sequence). For the CDR3, the DNA is TGTGCCAGCAGTTACAGCCACCCCAGCACAGATACGCAGTATTTT. Its protein product is CASSYSHPSTDTQYF.

The chain carries TRBV6-2 or TRBV6-3 and TRBJ2-5; 7 bases map to TRBD1. The germline V gene encodes CDR1 MNHEY and CDR2 SVGEGT. This CDR3 is 14 amino acids long. J lost 5 bases, V lost 6 bases, and 9 bases had no gene match. The CDR3 sequence is CASSHGTVGETQYF. The CDR3 DNA reads TGTGCCAGCAGCCACGGGACAGTCGGGGAGACCCAGTACTTC.